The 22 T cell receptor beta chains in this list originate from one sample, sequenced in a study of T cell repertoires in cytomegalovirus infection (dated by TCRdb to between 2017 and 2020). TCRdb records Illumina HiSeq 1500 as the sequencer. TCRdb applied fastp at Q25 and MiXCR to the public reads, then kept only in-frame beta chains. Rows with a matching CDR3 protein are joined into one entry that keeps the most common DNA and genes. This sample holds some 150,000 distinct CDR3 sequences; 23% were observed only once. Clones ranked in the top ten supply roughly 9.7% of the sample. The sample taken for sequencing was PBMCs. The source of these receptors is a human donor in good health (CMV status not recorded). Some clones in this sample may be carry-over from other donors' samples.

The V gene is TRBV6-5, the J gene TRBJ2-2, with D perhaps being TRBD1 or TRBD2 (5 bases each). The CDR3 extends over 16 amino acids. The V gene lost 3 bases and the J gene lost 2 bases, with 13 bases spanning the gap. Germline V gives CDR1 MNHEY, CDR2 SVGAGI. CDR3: CASSYKGTVNTGELFF. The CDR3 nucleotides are TGTGCCAGCAGTTATAAGGGGACGGTTAACACCGGGGAGCTGTTTTTT.

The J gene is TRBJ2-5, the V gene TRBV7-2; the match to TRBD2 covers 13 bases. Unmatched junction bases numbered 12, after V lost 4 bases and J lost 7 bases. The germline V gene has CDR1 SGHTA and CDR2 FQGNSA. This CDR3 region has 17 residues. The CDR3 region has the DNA TGTGCCAGCAGCTCGGGCCCACTAGCGGGGGGGGGGGGGACCCAGTACTTC. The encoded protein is CASSSGPLAGGGGTQYF.

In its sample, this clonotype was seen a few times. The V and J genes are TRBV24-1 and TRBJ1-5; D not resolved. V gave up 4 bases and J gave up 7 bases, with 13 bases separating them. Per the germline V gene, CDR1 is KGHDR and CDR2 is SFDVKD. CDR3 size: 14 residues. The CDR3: CATSDHTPGQPQHF. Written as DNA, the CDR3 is TGTGCCACCAGTGACCACACCCCGGGCCAGCCCCAGCATTTT.

The chain's CDR3 is CASTLGLAGGLYEQFF. CDR3 DNA sequence: TGTGCCAGTACTTTAGGGCTAGCGGGAGGGCTGTATGAGCAGTTCTTC. The J gene is TRBJ2-1, the V gene TRBV19, with 12 positions matching TRBD2. CDR1 is LNHDA and CDR2 is SQIVND in the germline V gene (reference sequence). The CDR3 is 16 residues long. With 7 bases clipped from V and 8 bases from J, the junction kept 12 bases outside the gene matches.

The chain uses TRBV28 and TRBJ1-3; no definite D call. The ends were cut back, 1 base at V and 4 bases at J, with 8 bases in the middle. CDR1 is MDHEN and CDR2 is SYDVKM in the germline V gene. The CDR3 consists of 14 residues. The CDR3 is CASSLSRQGNTIYF. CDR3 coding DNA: TGTGCCAGCAGTTTATCCAGGCAGGGAAACACCATATATTTT.

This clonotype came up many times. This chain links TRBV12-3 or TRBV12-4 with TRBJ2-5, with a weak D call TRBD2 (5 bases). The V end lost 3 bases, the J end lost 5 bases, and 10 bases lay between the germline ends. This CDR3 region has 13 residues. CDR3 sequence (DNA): TGTGCCAGCAGTTTGTCCGGGATTGAGACCCAGTACTTC. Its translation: CASSLSGIETQYF.

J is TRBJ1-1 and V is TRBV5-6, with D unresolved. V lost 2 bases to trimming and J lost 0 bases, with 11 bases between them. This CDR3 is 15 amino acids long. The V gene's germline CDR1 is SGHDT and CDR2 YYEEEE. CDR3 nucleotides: TGTGCCAGCAGCTTATTGACGCTCATGAACACTGAAGCTTTCTTT. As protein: CASSLLTLMNTEAFF.

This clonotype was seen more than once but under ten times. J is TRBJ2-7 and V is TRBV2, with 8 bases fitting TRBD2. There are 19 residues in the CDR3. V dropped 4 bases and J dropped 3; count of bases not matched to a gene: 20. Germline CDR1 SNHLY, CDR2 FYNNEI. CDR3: CASSGRGATGPEKLYEQYF. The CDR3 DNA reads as TGTGCCAGCAGTGGGCGGGGGGCGACTGGCCCGGAGAAACTCTACGAGCAGTACTTC. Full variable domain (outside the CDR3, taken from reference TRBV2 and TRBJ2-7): EPEVTQTPSHQVTQMGQEVILRCVPISNHLYFYWYRQILGQKVEFLVSFYNNEISEKSEIFDDQFSVERPDGSNFTLKIRSTKLEDSAMYFCASSGRGATGPEKLYEQYFGPGTRLTVT.

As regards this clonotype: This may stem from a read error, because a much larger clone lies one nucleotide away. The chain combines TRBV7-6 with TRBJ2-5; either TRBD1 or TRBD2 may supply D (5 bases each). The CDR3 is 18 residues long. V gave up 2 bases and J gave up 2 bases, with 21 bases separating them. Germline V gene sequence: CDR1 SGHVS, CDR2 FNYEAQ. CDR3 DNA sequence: TGTGCCAGCAGCTTAAATGCCCAAGGCCGGGACCGACAAGAGACCCAGTACTTC. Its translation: CASSLNAQGRDRQETQYF. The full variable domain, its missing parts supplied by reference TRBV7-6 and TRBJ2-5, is GAGVSQSPRYKVTKRGQDVALRCDPISGHVSLYWYRQALGQGPEFLTYFNYEAQQDKSGLPNDRFSAERPEGSISTLTIQRTEQRDSAMYRCASSLNAQGRDRQETQYFGPGTRLLVL.

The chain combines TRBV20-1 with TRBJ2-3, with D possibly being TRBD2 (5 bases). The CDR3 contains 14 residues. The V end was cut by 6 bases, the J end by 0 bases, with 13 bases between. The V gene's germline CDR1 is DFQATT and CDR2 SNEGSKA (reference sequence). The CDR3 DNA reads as TGCAGTGCCCCTACGACTACTAGCACAGATACGCAGTATTTT. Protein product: CSAPTTTSTDTQYF.

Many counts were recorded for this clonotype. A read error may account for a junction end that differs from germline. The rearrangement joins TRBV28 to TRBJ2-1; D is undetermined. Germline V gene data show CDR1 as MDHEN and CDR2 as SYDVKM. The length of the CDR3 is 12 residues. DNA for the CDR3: TGTGCCAGCAGCTTATCGAGGAATGAGCAGTTCTTC. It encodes CASSLSRNEQFF.

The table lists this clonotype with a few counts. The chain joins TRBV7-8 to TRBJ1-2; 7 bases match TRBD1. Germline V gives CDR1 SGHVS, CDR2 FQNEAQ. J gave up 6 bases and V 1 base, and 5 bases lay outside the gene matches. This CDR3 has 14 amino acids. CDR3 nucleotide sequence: TGTGCCAGCAGCTTAGAGACAGGGTTAAATGGCTACACCTTC. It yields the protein CASSLETGLNGYTF.

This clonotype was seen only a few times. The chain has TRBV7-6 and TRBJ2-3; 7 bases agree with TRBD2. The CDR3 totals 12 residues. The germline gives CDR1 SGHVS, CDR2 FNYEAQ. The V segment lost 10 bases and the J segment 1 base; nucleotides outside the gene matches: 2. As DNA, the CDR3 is TGTGCCACGAGCGGGGGCACAGATACGCAGTATTTT. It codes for CATSGGTDTQYF.

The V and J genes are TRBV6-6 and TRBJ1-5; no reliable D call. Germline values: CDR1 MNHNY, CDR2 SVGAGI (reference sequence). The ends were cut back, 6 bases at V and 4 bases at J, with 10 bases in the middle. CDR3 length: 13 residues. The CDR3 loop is CASRHAGNQPQHF. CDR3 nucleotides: TGTGCCAGCAGACATGCGGGGAATCAGCCCCAGCATTTT.

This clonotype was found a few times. The CDR3 loop reads CASSAAAEGEQYF. In DNA, the CDR3 is TGTGCCAGCTCGGCGGCGGCCGAGGGGGAGCAGTACTTC. The chain couples TRBV18 to TRBJ2-7; D assignment may be TRBD1 or TRBD2 (5 bases each). This CDR3 region has 13 residues. CDR1 KGHSH and CDR2 LQKENI come from the germline V gene. With 6 bases removed from V and 7 bases from J, the gap between germline ends came to 16 bases.

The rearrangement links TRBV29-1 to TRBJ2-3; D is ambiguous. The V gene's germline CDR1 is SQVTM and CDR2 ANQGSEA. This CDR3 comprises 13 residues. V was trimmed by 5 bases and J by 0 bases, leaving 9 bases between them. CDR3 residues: CSVISTSTDTQYF. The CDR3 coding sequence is TGCAGCGTTATCTCGACTAGCACAGATACGCAGTATTTT.

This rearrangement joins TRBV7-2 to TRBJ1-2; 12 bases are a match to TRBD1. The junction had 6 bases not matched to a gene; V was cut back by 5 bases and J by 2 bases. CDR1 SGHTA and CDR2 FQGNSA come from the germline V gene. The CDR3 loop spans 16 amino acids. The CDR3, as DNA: TGTGCCAGCAGCCCCCGGGACAGGGGGCCGAACTATGGCTACACCTTC. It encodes CASSPRDRGPNYGYTF.

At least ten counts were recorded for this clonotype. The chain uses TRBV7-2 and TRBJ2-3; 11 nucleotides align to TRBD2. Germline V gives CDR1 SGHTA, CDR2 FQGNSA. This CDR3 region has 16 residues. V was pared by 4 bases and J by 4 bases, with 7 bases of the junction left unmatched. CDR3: CASSSIAGGRADTQYF. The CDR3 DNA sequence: TGTGCCAGCAGCTCAATAGCGGGGGGGCGGGCAGATACGCAGTATTTT.

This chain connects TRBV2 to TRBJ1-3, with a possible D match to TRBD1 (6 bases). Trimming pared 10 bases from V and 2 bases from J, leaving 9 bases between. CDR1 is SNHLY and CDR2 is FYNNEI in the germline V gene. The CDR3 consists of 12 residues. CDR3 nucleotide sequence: TGTGCCATTGGGACAACTGGAAACACCATATATTTT. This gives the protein CAIGTTGNTIYF.

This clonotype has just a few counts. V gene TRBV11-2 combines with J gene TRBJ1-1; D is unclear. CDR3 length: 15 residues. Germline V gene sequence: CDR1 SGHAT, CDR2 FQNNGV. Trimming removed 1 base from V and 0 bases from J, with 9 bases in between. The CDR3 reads CASSLGGGVNTEAFF. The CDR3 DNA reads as TGTGCCAGCAGCTTAGGCGGAGGAGTGAACACTGAAGCTTTCTTT.

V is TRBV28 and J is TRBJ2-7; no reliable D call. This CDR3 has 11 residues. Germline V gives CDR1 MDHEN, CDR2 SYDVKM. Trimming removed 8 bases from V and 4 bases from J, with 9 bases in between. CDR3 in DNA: TGTGCCAGCGAAGAAAAGTACGAGCAGTACTTC. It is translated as CASEEKYEQYF. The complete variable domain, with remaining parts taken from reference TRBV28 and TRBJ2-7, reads DVKVTQSSRYLVKRTGEKVFLECVQDMDHENMFWYRQDPGLGLRLIYFSYDVKMKEKGDIPEGYSVSREKKERFSLILESASTNQTSMYLCASEEKYEQYFGPGTRLTVT.

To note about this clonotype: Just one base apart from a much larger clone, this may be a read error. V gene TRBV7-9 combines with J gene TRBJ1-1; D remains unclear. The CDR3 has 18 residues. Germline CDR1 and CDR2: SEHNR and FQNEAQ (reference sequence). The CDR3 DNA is TGTGTCACCTTGGAGGCGGACCAGGTTCTTATGGAGGACACTGAAGCTTTCTTT. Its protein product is CVTLEADQVLMEDTEAFF.